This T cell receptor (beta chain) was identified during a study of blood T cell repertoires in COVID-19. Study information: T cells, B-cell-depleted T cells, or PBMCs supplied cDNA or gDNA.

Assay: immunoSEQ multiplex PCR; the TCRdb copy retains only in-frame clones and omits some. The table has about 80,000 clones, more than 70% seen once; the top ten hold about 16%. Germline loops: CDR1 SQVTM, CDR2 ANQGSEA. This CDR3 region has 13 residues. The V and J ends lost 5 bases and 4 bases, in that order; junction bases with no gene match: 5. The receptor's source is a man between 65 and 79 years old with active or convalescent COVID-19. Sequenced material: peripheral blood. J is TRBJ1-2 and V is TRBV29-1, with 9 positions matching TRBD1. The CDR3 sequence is CSVYGTGTYGYTF. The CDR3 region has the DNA TGCAGCGTTTACGGGACAGGGACCTATGGCTACACCTTC.